One and the same sample provided the 23 T cell receptor beta chains below, sequenced in a study of Graves' ophthalmopathy and Graves' hyperthyroidism. RNA transcripts were the template, and TCR beta CDR3 regions were amplified from them. Second-round multiplex PCR came after a first-round RT-PCR that employed HTBI primers. TCRdb independently ran MiXCR on the multiplex PCR reads; one entry per CDR3 protein. The table lists fewer than 600,000 distinct CDR3 sequences, approximately 15% of them singletons. Sequenced input: blood. The receptors were sampled from a woman aged 25 to 39 with Graves' ophthalmopathy.

This clonotype was seen repeatedly, ten times or more. The chain links TRBV6-2 or TRBV6-3 to TRBJ2-7; TRBD1 matches at 8 bases. The J segment lost 5 bases and the V segment lost 4 bases, leaving 1 base of the junction unmatched. CDR1 is MNHEY and CDR2 is SVGEGT in the germline V gene. CDR3 size: 12 residues. The CDR3: CASSFRGHEQYF. The CDR3 coding sequence is TGTGCCAGCAGTTTCAGGGGGCACGAGCAGTACTTC.

Many counts were recorded for this clonotype. The chain employs TRBV6-1 and TRBJ1-5; no reliable D call. The CDR3 is 13 amino acids. Trimming cost V 3 bases and J 10 bases, with 13 bases left between them. Germline V gene sequence: CDR1 MNHNS, CDR2 SASEGT. Here the CDR3 reads CASSELGRHPQHF. DNA for the CDR3: TGTGCCAGCAGTGAGTTGGGCCGCCATCCCCAGCATTTT.

This clonotype occurred many times. The J gene is TRBJ2-7, the V gene TRBV7-8, with D tentatively TRBD1 (5 bases). The CDR3 runs 13 residues. V was trimmed by 5 bases and J by 3 bases, leaving 11 bases between them. The germline V gene has CDR1 SGHVS and CDR2 FQNEAQ. The CDR3 is CASSLRANYEQYF. The CDR3 coding sequence is TGTGCCAGCAGCCTCAGGGCTAACTACGAGCAGTACTTC.

This clonotype was observed many times. This rearrangement joins TRBV12-3 or TRBV12-4 to TRBJ1-2; the D gene is possibly TRBD1 (5 bases). Trimming removed 5 bases from V and 8 bases from J, with 12 bases in between. The CDR3 covers 12 residues. The CDR3 region has the DNA TGTGCCAGCAGTCCCCAGGGTAGCGGCTACACCTTC. This encodes CASSPQGSGYTF.

This clonotype was observed at least ten times. The chain combines TRBV30 with TRBJ1-2; 7 nucleotides agree with TRBD1. Germline CDR1 and CDR2: GTSNPN and SVGIG (reference sequence). The CDR3 covers 13 residues. This CDR3 is CVVIQGVNYGYTF. CDR3 DNA sequence: TGTGTCGTCATTCAGGGGGTAAACTATGGCTACACCTTC. The full variable domain, completed using reference TRBV30 and TRBJ1-2, is SQTIHQWPATLVQPVGSPLSLECTVEGTSNPNLYWYRQAAGRGLQLLFYSVGIGQISSEVPQNLSASRPQDRQFILSSKKLLLSDSGFYLCVVIQGVNYGYTFGSGTRLTVV.

In its sample, this clonotype was seen many times. The chain is built from TRBV7-2 and TRBJ2-5; 8 nucleotides align to TRBD2. The length of the CDR3 is 15 residues. Trimming removed 10 bases from V and 0 bases from J; junction bases left unmatched: 10. Germline V gene lookup returns CDR1 SGHTA and CDR2 FQGNSA. The CDR3 region is CATGGGGPYQETQYF. CDR3 coding DNA: TGTGCCACGGGAGGCGGGGGGCCTTACCAAGAGACCCAGTACTTC.

This clonotype was picked up many times. The J gene is TRBJ1-1, the V gene TRBV13; 11 bases match TRBD1. The CDR3 is 14 amino acids. Unmatched junction bases numbered 9, after V lost 5 bases and J lost 10 bases. Germline CDR1 reads PRHDT; CDR2 reads FYEKMQ (reference sequence). Written as DNA, the CDR3 is TGTGCCAGCAGCACCGGTCCCGGGACAGGGGGAGCTTTCTTT. It specifies CASSTGPGTGGAFF.

This clonotype was seen ten or more times. V and J are TRBV20-1 and TRBJ1-1, with D unclear. Trimming left V 6 bases short and J 2 bases short, with 10 bases between. CDR1 is DFQATT and CDR2 is SNEGSKA in the germline V gene (reference sequence). The CDR3 consists of 12 residues. This chain's CDR3 is CSAVEQNTEAFF. CDR3 bases: TGCAGTGCGGTAGAACAAAACACTGAAGCTTTCTTT.

The chain links TRBV5-1 to TRBJ2-5; D remains unclear. Germline CDR1 and CDR2: SGHRS and YFSETQ. V dropped 0 bases and J dropped 4 bases, with 10 bases sitting between them. This CDR3 is built from 14 residues. In DNA, the CDR3 is TGCGCCAGCAGCTTGGCGGCAGTTTCAGAGACCCAGTACTTC. It codes for CASSLAAVSETQYF.

This clonotype was detected only a few times. This sequence joins TRBV24-1 and TRBJ1-1; possibly TRBD1 for D (5 bases). Germline loops: CDR1 KGHDR, CDR2 SFDVKD. This CDR3 is built from 13 residues. V dropped 7 bases and J dropped 3 bases, with 11 bases sitting between them. CDR3 sequence: CATRAQGDTEAFF. The CDR3 DNA sequence: TGTGCCACCAGGGCGCAGGGAGACACTGAAGCTTTCTTT.

This clonotype was seen repeatedly, ten times or more. V and J are TRBV11-3 and TRBJ2-7, with TRBD1 matching over 8 bases. The CDR3 runs 12 residues. V lost 5 bases to trimming and J lost 6 bases; unmatched junction nucleotides: 3. From germline, CDR1 is SGHNT and CDR2 YENEEA. The CDR3: CASSRTGGEQYF. The CDR3 nucleotides are TGTGCCAGCAGCCGCACAGGGGGCGAGCAGTACTTC.

As to this clonotype: With a much larger clone just one base away, this may be a read error. This rearrangement joins TRBV28 to TRBJ1-6; D is undetermined. The CDR3 runs to 15 residues. CDR1 and CDR2 from the germline V gene are MDHEN and SYDVKM. The V and J ends lost 4 bases and 10 bases respectively, with 17 bases between them. The CDR3 spells CASSSGRPLGSPLHF. The CDR3 DNA follows: TGTGCCAGCAGTTCGGGGAGGCCATTGGGGTCACCCCTCCACTTT.

At least ten counts were recorded for this clonotype. This chain uses TRBV15 with TRBJ1-1; D remains ambiguous. This CDR3 contains 15 residues. V was shortened by 1 base and J by 0 bases, with 9 bases between the two germline ends. CDR1 is LNHNV, CDR2 YYDKDF, per germline (reference sequence). For the CDR3, the DNA is TGTGCCACCAGCAGAGCAGGAGCCCTGAACACTGAAGCTTTCTTT. Protein product: CATSRAGALNTEAFF.

V is TRBV30 and J is TRBJ1-6, with unresolved D. There are 13 residues in the CDR3. Germline values: CDR1 GTSNPN, CDR2 SVGIG (reference sequence). V was shortened by 3 bases and J by 7 bases, with 10 bases between the two germline ends. The CDR3 loop reads CAWRQAGNSPLHF. DNA of the CDR3: TGTGCCTGGAGGCAGGCGGGGAATTCACCCCTCCACTTT.

The chain links TRBV12-3 or TRBV12-4 to TRBJ2-7; D remains unclear. There are 14 residues in the CDR3. V was trimmed by 1 base and J by 6 bases, leaving 13 bases between them. CDR3 loop: CASSLGVRFGEQYF. CDR3 nucleotides: TGTGCCAGCAGTTTAGGTGTCAGGTTCGGCGAGCAGTACTTC.

This clonotype has a handful of counts. The junction does not match germline at one end; this may be a read error. The genes are TRBV7-3 and TRBJ1-2, with TRBD1 as a possible D gene (5 bases). Germline loops: CDR1 SGHTA, CDR2 FQGTGA. The CDR3 runs 13 residues. The DNA of the CDR3 is TGTGCCAGCAGCCTAGGAGACAGCTATGTCTACACCTTC. Translated: CASSLGDSYVYTF.

CDR3 coding DNA: TGCAGTGCTAGGGCTTTACCGGGGAACTCCTACGAGCAGTACTTC. It encodes CSARALPGNSYEQYF. The rearrangement links TRBV20-1 to TRBJ2-7; weak D call: TRBD2 (5 bases). V was clipped by 3 bases and J by 0 bases, with 15 bases between them. This CDR3 is built from 15 residues. Germline lookup yields CDR1 DFQATT and CDR2 SNEGSKA (reference sequence).

This clonotype turned up a few times. This chain joins TRBV30 and TRBJ2-2; D call uncertain. This CDR3 contains 11 residues. Trimming cost V 3 bases and J 6 bases, with 5 bases left between them. CDR1 and CDR2 from the germline V gene are GTSNPN and SVGIG (reference sequence). CDR3 DNA sequence: TGTGCCTGGAGGGAGTCCGGGGAGCTGTTTTTT. It is translated as CAWRESGELFF.

This clonotype appeared many times. V is TRBV24-1 and J is TRBJ2-5; TRBD1 aligns across 9 bases. Germline-derived CDR1 and CDR2 are KGHDR and SFDVKD. With 7 bases clipped from V and 5 bases from J, the junction kept 4 bases outside the gene matches. CDR3 length: 13 amino acids. This chain's CDR3 is CATRSQGAETQYF. DNA for the CDR3: TGTGCCACCAGATCACAGGGGGCCGAGACCCAGTACTTC.

V gene TRBV4-1 combines with J gene TRBJ2-2, with TRBD1 matching over 8 bases. The V and J ends lost 1 base and 5 bases, in that order; junction bases with no gene match: 6. CDR3 length: 16 amino acids. CDR1 and CDR2 (germline): MGHRA, YSYEKL. The DNA for the CDR3 is TGCGCCAGCAGCCAAGTTGGACAGGGAGAGACCGGGGAGCTGTTTTTT. This sequence encodes CASSQVGQGETGELFF.

The chain recombines TRBV6-1 with TRBJ2-7; 9 bases fit TRBD1. The CDR3 extends over 12 amino acids. The V gene end was trimmed by 10 bases and the J gene end by 3 bases; junction bases not matched to a gene: 4. Germline CDR1 reads MNHNS; CDR2 reads SASEGT. The DNA of the CDR3 is TGTGCCATCCGACAGGGGGGCTACGAGCAGTACTTC. The encoded protein is CAIRQGGYEQYF.

This clonotype has a count of ten or more. The J gene is TRBJ2-7, the V gene TRBV27; 10 bases map to TRBD1. CDR1 and CDR2 (germline): MNHEY, SMNVEV (reference sequence). V lost 6 bases and J lost 2; bases outside the gene matches: 4. The CDR3 totals 14 residues. CDR3 in amino acids: CASSLTGGPYEQYF. The CDR3 coding sequence is TGTGCCAGCAGCTTGACAGGGGGCCCCTACGAGCAGTACTTC.

This clonotype was recorded at least ten times. The chain joins TRBV7-9 to TRBJ2-7; D remains unclear. The ends were cut back, 2 bases at V and 5 bases at J, with 7 bases in the middle. The CDR3 consists of 12 residues. CDR1 is SEHNR and CDR2 is FQNEAQ in the germline V gene (reference sequence). In nucleotides, the CDR3 is TGTGCCAGCAGCTTACAACATAACGAGCAGTACTTC. Translation: CASSLQHNEQYF.